These 29 T cell receptor beta chains were all obtained from the same sample, sequenced in a study of human T cells and chemical hapten exposure. TCRdb called the RACE reads again in MiXCR, with one record for every CDR3 protein. The sample includes about 110,000 distinct CDR3 sequences, 9% to 15% of them seen just once. Time point given: pre-sensitization, week 0. Treatment of the sample: therapeutic diphenylcyclopropenone sensitization with weekly scalp DPC. The starting material was whole blood, obtained in connection with sensitization to the hapten diphenylcyclopropenone (DPC). These receptors were collected from a woman in her forties or fifties with alopecia areata. Some clones in this sample may be carry-over from other donors' samples.

The chain recombines TRBV29-1 with TRBJ2-7; TRBD1 agrees at 7 bases. V shed 3 bases, J shed 2 bases, and the junction held 4 bases outside the gene matches. The CDR3 contains 13 residues. Germline assignment: CDR1 SQVTM and CDR2 ANQGSEA. CDR3 sequence: CSVEGQNTYEQYF. In DNA, the CDR3 is TGCAGCGTTGAGGGACAGAATACCTACGAGCAGTACTTC.

The chain recombines TRBV5-1 with TRBJ1-1, with D unresolved. Trimming pared 1 base from V and 0 bases from J, leaving 7 bases between. CDR1 is SGHRS and CDR2 is YFSETQ in the germline V gene. The CDR3 extends over 14 amino acids. The CDR3 spells CASSLRNVNTEAFF. DNA of the CDR3: TGCGCCAGCAGCTTGAGGAATGTGAACACTGAAGCTTTCTTT.

The chain recombines TRBV18 with TRBJ1-5, with D possibly TRBD1 on 6 matching bases. The CDR3 contains 16 residues. V was shortened by 3 bases and J by 8 bases, with 20 bases between the two germline ends. Germline CDR1 reads KGHSH; CDR2 reads LQKENI. CDR3 sequence (DNA): TGTGCCAGCTCACCCAACCAGGTCATCAACAGGGAGCCCCAGCATTTT. As protein: CASSPNQVINREPQHF.

The sample holds a few counts of this clonotype. The V and J genes are TRBV5-1 and TRBJ2-1, with 8 bases fitting TRBD2. Losses at the gene ends were 5 bases for V and 4 bases for J; bases not matched to a gene: 8. The length of the CDR3 is 15 residues. From germline, CDR1 is SGHRS and CDR2 YFSETQ. CDR3 in DNA: TGCGCCAGCAGATTTAGCGGGATCGATTACAATGAGCAGTTCTTC. Translation gives CASRFSGIDYNEQFF.

The chain combines TRBV12-3 or TRBV12-4 with TRBJ2-7; 10 positions match TRBD1. V lost 6 bases, J lost 2 bases, and 4 bases stayed unmatched. This CDR3 has 14 amino acids. The CDR3: CASRGQGDPYEQYF. The CDR3 nucleotides are TGTGCCAGCAGAGGACAGGGGGATCCCTACGAGCAGTACTTC.

This clonotype was picked up a small number of times. The V and J genes are TRBV11-2 and TRBJ2-2; D unclear. CDR1 SGHAT and CDR2 FQNNGV come from the germline V gene. V lost 4 bases, J lost 2 bases, and 26 bases lay in between. The CDR3 spans 20 residues. The CDR3: CASSSRRHVGNRQNTGELFF. CDR3 DNA sequence: TGTGCCAGCAGCTCCCGCCGACATGTGGGGAATAGGCAAAACACCGGGGAGCTGTTTTTT.

Many counts were recorded for this clonotype. V gene TRBV3-1 combines with J gene TRBJ1-3; D is ambiguous. The germline V gene has CDR1 LGHDT and CDR2 YNNKEL (reference sequence). This CDR3 spans 13 amino acids. V lost 7 bases to trimming and J lost 0 bases, with 7 bases between them. The CDR3 DNA reads as TGTGCCAGCACCCTGAGCTCTGGAAACACCATATATTTT. Protein product: CASTLSSGNTIYF.

The rearrangement uses TRBV11-2 and TRBJ2-1; no clear D gene. This CDR3 is 15 amino acids long. Trimming removed 0 bases from V and 2 bases from J, with 8 bases in between. CDR1 and CDR2 (germline): SGHAT, FQNNGV. CDR3 DNA: TGTGCCAGCAGCTTAGATCGATGGGCCTACAATGAGCAGTTCTTC. Protein: CASSLDRWAYNEQFF.

This clonotype was seen a few times. The chain links TRBV5-1 to TRBJ1-6; 9 bases agree with TRBD1. Germline V gene sequence: CDR1 SGHRS, CDR2 YFSETQ. The junction had 6 bases not matched to a gene; V was cut back by 4 bases and J by 10 bases. This CDR3 is 14 amino acids long. CDR3 in amino acids: CASSVTGGGSPLHF. CDR3 nucleotides: TGCGCCAGCAGCGTTACAGGGGGCGGATCACCCCTCCACTTT.

This clonotype showed up many times. The rearrangement uses TRBV7-8 and TRBJ1-5; TRBD1 aligns across 7 bases. The CDR3 is 15 amino acids. The V and J ends lost 2 bases and 8 bases, in that order; junction bases with no gene match: 9. The germline V gene has CDR1 SGHVS and CDR2 FQNEAQ. In DNA form, the CDR3 reads TGTGCCAGCAGCTTACTGGAAGGGGGCTTTAAGCCCCAGCATTTT. This gives the protein CASSLLEGGFKPQHF.

The gene calls are TRBV9 and TRBJ1-6, with TRBD1 as a possible D gene (6 bases). Germline-derived CDR1 and CDR2 are SGDLS and YYNGEE. V was cut by 0 bases and J by 6 bases, with 10 bases left in between. CDR3 length: 15 amino acids. In nucleotides, the CDR3 is TGTGCCAGCAGCGTAGAAGGGGGAGGTAATTCACCCCTCCACTTT. Amino acids: CASSVEGGGNSPLHF.

This clonotype came up a few times. The V and J genes are TRBV7-9 and TRBJ1-1; unclear D gene. CDR1 SEHNR and CDR2 FQNEAQ come from the germline V gene (reference sequence). Trimming took off 1 base at V and 6 bases at J, with 9 bases between the two ends. The CDR3 has 13 amino acids. The CDR3 protein is CASSLVADSEAFF. CDR3 nucleotides: TGTGCCAGCAGCTTAGTAGCGGACTCTGAAGCTTTCTTT.

This rearrangement joins TRBV20-1 to TRBJ1-5; 10 bases fit TRBD1. V gave up 5 bases and J gave up 7 bases; unmatched junction bases: 8. Per the germline V gene, CDR1 is DFQATT and CDR2 is SNEGSKA (reference sequence). This CDR3 region has 14 residues. CDR3 sequence: CSAHPGQGTQPQHF. CDR3 DNA sequence: TGCAGTGCTCATCCGGGACAGGGGACGCAGCCCCAGCATTTT.

At least ten counts were recorded for this clonotype. DNA of the CDR3: TGTGCCAGCAGACCAGGTAAAAGCGGCAGGAATCAGCCCCAGCATTTT. Amino acids: CASRPGKSGRNQPQHF. J is TRBJ1-5 and V is TRBV28; unclear D gene. The germline gives CDR1 MDHEN, CDR2 SYDVKM. Trimming left V 6 bases short and J 4 bases short, with 19 bases between. CDR3 length: 16 residues.

This clonotype was seen more than once but under ten times. This chain links TRBV12-3 or TRBV12-4 with TRBJ1-2; unclear D gene. The CDR3 contains 13 residues. Trimming stripped 3 bases from V and 6 bases from J, with 11 bases between. The CDR3 here is CASSFSQFNGYTF. The CDR3 nucleotides are TGTGCCAGCAGTTTTTCCCAGTTCAATGGCTACACCTTC.

About this clonotype itself: A much larger clone is a single base away; this may be a read error. V and J are TRBV6-2 or TRBV6-3 and TRBJ1-1; 7 bases line up with TRBD1. Germline CDR1 and CDR2: MNHEY and SVGEGT. After removal of 6 bases from V and 4 bases from J, the junction contained 5 bases not matched to a gene. The CDR3 extends over 13 amino acids. Written as DNA, the CDR3 is TGTGCCAGCAGACCGGGACAGATCACTGAAGCTTTCTTT. It specifies CASRPGQITEAFF.

In its sample, this clonotype was seen a few times. This rearrangement joins TRBV9 to TRBJ2-5, with 7 bases that match TRBD2. Germline V lookup: CDR1 SGDLS, CDR2 YYNGEE. The CDR3 spans 13 residues. Trimming took 6 bases from V and 2 from J; bases not matched to a gene: 4. The CDR3 nucleotides are TGTGCCAGCAATGCCGGGAGGCAAGAGACCCAGTACTTC. Protein product: CASNAGRQETQYF.

This clonotype was counted many times. The gene calls are TRBV11-2 and TRBJ2-1; D uncertain. The germline V gene encodes CDR1 SGHAT and CDR2 FQNNGV. V lost 3 bases, J lost 10 bases, and 10 bases lay in between. This CDR3 spans 12 amino acids. Here the CDR3 DNA reads TGTGCCAGCAGCTTTGGTCGTGGGGAGCAGTTCTTC. This encodes CASSFGRGEQFF.

This clonotype was observed a few times. The V and J genes are TRBV18 and TRBJ2-1; D remains ambiguous. CDR1 is KGHSH, CDR2 LQKENI, per germline. Trimming took 0 bases from V and 6 from J, leaving 9 bases between them. The CDR3 covers 14 residues. The CDR3 sequence: CASSPPGTFNEQFF. CDR3 bases: TGTGCCAGCTCACCACCGGGTACTTTCAATGAGCAGTTCTTC.

At least ten counts were recorded for this clonotype. The CDR3 sequence is CASSLADDTNTEAFF. In DNA, the CDR3 is TGCGCCAGCAGCTTGGCTGATGACACAAACACTGAAGCTTTCTTT. V and J are TRBV5-1 and TRBJ1-1; D remains unclear. The V and J ends lost 0 bases and 2 bases respectively, with 11 bases between them. There are 15 residues in the CDR3. Germline V gives CDR1 SGHRS, CDR2 YFSETQ.

This clonotype was counted between two and nine times. The chain recombines TRBV29-1 with TRBJ2-3; a weak D match, TRBD1 (6 bases). The germline V gene has CDR1 SQVTM and CDR2 ANQGSEA. The germline V and J ends were trimmed by 5 bases and 2 bases, with 8 bases remaining between them. The CDR3 length is 12 residues. As DNA, the CDR3 is TGCAGCGTTCAGGGGTTCACAGATACGCAGTATTTT. Translation gives CSVQGFTDTQYF.

The chain employs TRBV6-5 and TRBJ2-3, with TRBD2 matching over 8 bases. Germline-derived CDR1 and CDR2 are MNHEY and SVGAGI. The CDR3 extends over 16 amino acids. V was clipped by 5 bases and J by 4 bases; unmatched bases: 11. The CDR3 DNA reads as TGTGCCAGCAGTCCGGCAGGGGCGGGAGGAGCAGATACGCAGTATTTT. It specifies CASSPAGAGGADTQYF.

The rearrangement links TRBV19 to TRBJ1-1; possible D gene TRBD1, 5 bases. The germline gives CDR1 LNHDA, CDR2 SQIVND (reference sequence). Trimming removed 3 bases at V and 5 bases at J, with 19 bases between. The CDR3 has 16 amino acids. The CDR3 coding sequence is TGTGCCAGTAGTATCCTCCGGCAGGGCGGAAAAACTGAAGCTTTCTTT. Translating gives CASSILRQGGKTEAFF.

V and J are TRBV2 and TRBJ1-6; tentatively, D is TRBD1 (6 bases). Trimming removed 3 bases from V and 7 bases from J, with 28 bases in between. Per the germline V gene, CDR1 is SNHLY and CDR2 is FYNNEI. The CDR3 length is 20 residues. The CDR3 reads CASSDVGTGPIPLRNSPLHF. The CDR3 DNA reads TGTGCCAGCAGTGACGTCGGAACAGGGCCCATTCCTTTGAGGAATTCACCCCTCCACTTT.

The chain links TRBV6-5 to TRBJ2-5; D unresolved. CDR1 MNHEY and CDR2 SVGAGI come from the germline V gene. This CDR3 has 15 residues. The V and J ends lost 4 bases and 4 bases respectively, with 16 bases between them. CDR3 bases: TGTGCCAGCAGTTTCCAGGTGGAGACGGGAGAGACCCAGTACTTC. Amino acid sequence: CASSFQVETGETQYF.

The chain is built from TRBV20-1 and TRBJ2-7; D is perhaps TRBD1 (5 bases). V was trimmed by 5 bases and J by 0 bases, leaving 11 bases between them. CDR1 and CDR2 (germline): DFQATT, SNEGSKA (reference sequence). CDR3 length: 13 residues. The CDR3 reads CSARNRFSYEQYF. CDR3 in DNA: TGCAGTGCTCGTAACAGGTTCTCCTACGAGCAGTACTTC.

This clonotype was detected ten times or more. This chain joins TRBV29-1 and TRBJ2-3, with TRBD2 matching 14 bases. After removal of 0 bases from V and 9 bases from J, the junction contained 11 bases not matched to a gene. Germline V gene sequence: CDR1 SQVTM, CDR2 ANQGSEA. The CDR3 extends over 17 amino acids. The CDR3 spells CSVEDRSSTSGRATQYF. In DNA form, the CDR3 reads TGCAGCGTTGAAGATCGATCGTCGACTAGCGGGAGGGCCACGCAGTATTTT.

The V gene is TRBV27, the J gene TRBJ1-3; D is ambiguous. CDR1 and CDR2 from the germline V gene are MNHEY and SMNVEV (reference sequence). The CDR3 has 16 amino acids. Deletions cut 6 bases from V and 0 bases from J, with 15 bases between. CDR3 DNA sequence: TGTGCCAGCAGGGGCAGAGGGCCGAGCTCTGGAAACACCATATATTTT. The encoded protein is CASRGRGPSSGNTIYF.

The chain carries TRBV12-3 or TRBV12-4 and TRBJ1-4, with D possibly matching TRBD1 (6 bases). CDR3 length equals 13 residues. V lost 6 bases and J lost 7, with 12 bases in between. The CDR3 reads CASSKEGGEKLFF. In DNA form, the CDR3 reads TGTGCCAGCAGCAAGGAGGGGGGTGAAAAACTGTTTTTT.